This T cell receptor (beta chain) came from a study of shared T cell receptors in the human thymus. Only in-frame clones appear in the TCRdb table, and some are missing; sequencing was by immunoSEQ multiplex PCR. The data hold about 380,000 clones, with just under 95% observed a single time. Germline-derived CDR1 and CDR2 are MDHEN and SYDVKM. The CDR3 is 16 amino acids. V lost 0 bases and J lost 7; bases outside the gene matches: 5. This clone appeared once. Material: thymocytes. This clonotype was obtained from a human donor. This chain joins TRBV28 and TRBJ2-1, with TRBD2 matching 11 bases. CDR3 residues: CASSLCPGLAVNEQFF. The CDR3 DNA reads as TGTGCCAGCAGTTTATGCCCGGGACTAGCGGTAAATGAGCAGTTCTTC.